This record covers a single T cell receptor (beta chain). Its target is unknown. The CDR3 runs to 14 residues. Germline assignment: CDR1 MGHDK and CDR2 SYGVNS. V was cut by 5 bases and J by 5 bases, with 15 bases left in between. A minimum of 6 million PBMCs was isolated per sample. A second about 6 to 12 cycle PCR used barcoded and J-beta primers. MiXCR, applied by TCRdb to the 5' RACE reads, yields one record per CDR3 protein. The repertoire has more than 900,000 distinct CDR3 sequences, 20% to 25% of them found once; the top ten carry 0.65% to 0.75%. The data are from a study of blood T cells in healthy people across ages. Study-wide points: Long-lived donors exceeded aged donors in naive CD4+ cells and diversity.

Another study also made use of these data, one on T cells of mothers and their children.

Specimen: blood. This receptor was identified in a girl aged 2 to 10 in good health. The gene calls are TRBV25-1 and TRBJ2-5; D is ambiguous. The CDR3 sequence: CASSQVGVKETQYF. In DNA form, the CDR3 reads TGTGCCAGCAGTCAAGTTGGGGTGAAGGAGACCCAGTACTTC.